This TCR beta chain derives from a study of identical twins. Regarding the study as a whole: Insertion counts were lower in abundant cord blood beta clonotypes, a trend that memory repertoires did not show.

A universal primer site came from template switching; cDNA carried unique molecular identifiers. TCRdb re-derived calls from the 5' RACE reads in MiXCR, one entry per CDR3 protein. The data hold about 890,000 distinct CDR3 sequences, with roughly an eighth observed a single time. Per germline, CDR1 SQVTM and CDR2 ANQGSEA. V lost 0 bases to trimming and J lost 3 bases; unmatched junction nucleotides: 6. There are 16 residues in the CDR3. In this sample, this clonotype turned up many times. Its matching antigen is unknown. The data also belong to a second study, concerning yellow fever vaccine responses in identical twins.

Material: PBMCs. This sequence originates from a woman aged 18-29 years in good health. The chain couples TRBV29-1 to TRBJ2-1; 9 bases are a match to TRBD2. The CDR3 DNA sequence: TGCAGCGTTGAAGATCCCGCTAGCGGGAACTACAATGAGCAGTTCTTC. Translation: CSVEDPASGNYNEQFF.